Listed below are T cell receptor beta chains from one sample, sequenced in a study of CD8 T cells in Susac syndrome. TCRdb redid the calling of the immunoSEQ multiplex PCR reads with MiXCR, one entry per CDR3 protein. The sample gives 150,000 to 200,000 distinct CDR3 sequences, approximately 94% of which show up once; less than 0.12% is in the top ten. Sequencing was done on a sample of CD4+ T cells from PBMCs. The receptors were gathered from a human donor in good health. Each CDR3 is given without its conserved first and last residue. The order of the fields is J gene, V gene, CDR3 protein.

J gene: TRBJ2-1
V gene: TRBV29-1
CDR3 protein: SVGPSGRGEQF

J gene: TRBJ2-1
V gene: TRBV20-1
CDR3 protein: SAVTGTSLIGSYNEQF

J gene: TRBJ1-2
V gene: TRBV29-1
CDR3 protein: SASRAFYGYT

J gene: TRBJ2-7
V gene: TRBV18
CDR3 protein: ASSPFSGQNSYEQY

J gene: TRBJ2-1
V gene: TRBV28
CDR3 protein: ASSFLAGNEQF

J gene: TRBJ2-6
V gene: TRBV19
CDR3 protein: ASSTTGEGANVLT

J gene: TRBJ2-2
V gene: TRBV28
CDR3 protein: ASSLVVGTGELF

J gene: TRBJ1-4
V gene: TRBV14
CDR3 protein: ASSRTVATNEKLF

J gene: TRBJ2-2
V gene: TRBV29-1
CDR3 protein: SVEAVPGTSGSFGELF

J gene: TRBJ1-4
V gene: TRBV30
CDR3 protein: AWSVPGGLSEKLF

J gene: TRBJ1-4
V gene: TRBV27
CDR3 protein: ASRDRFNEKLF

J gene: TRBJ2-2
V gene: TRBV11-1
CDR3 protein: ASSLRGGDTGELF

J gene: TRBJ2-1
V gene: TRBV19
CDR3 protein: ASSIAGLATSYNEQF

J gene: TRBJ2-4
V gene: TRBV13
CDR3 protein: ATSHEMAKNIQY

J gene: TRBJ2-4
V gene: TRBV19
CDR3 protein: ASSIGQTNIQY

J gene: TRBJ2-7
V gene: TRBV15
CDR3 protein: ATSRAAGAPYEQY

J gene: TRBJ2-7
V gene: TRBV7-2
CDR3 protein: ASSLVVGSSYEQY

J gene: TRBJ2-1
V gene: TRBV20-1
CDR3 protein: SARLASSGWAEQF

J gene: TRBJ2-3
V gene: TRBV7-2
CDR3 protein: ASSLLRAGKLVSTDTQY

J gene: TRBJ2-3
V gene: TRBV3-1
CDR3 protein: ASSSLFTDTQY

J gene: TRBJ2-5
V gene: TRBV9
CDR3 protein: ASSVDRPGWETQY

J gene: TRBJ1-2
V gene: TRBV7-8
CDR3 protein: ASSLRSGIGYT

J gene: TRBJ2-6
V gene: TRBV29-1
CDR3 protein: SVVDRVSGANVLT

J gene: TRBJ2-5
V gene: TRBV15
CDR3 protein: ATSRGPTLAQATQY

J gene: TRBJ1-2
V gene: TRBV28
CDR3 protein: ASSNNLQGANGYT

J gene: TRBJ2-1
V gene: TRBV2
CDR3 protein: ASSERSRLTSRNNEQF

J gene: TRBJ2-7
V gene: TRBV29-1
CDR3 protein: SPRQAIAGTSGQY

J gene: TRBJ2-1
V gene: TRBV3-1
CDR3 protein: ASSQEANGIDEQF

J gene: TRBJ2-7
V gene: TRBV29-1
CDR3 protein: SVGQSSSYEQY

J gene: TRBJ2-2
V gene: TRBV6-2/TRBV6-3
CDR3 protein: ASSYFGNTGELF

J gene: TRBJ1-5
V gene: TRBV12-3/TRBV12-4
CDR3 protein: ASSLDRSQPQH

J gene: TRBJ1-2
V gene: TRBV20-1
CDR3 protein: SARDPRAYGYT

J gene: TRBJ2-1
V gene: TRBV6-4
CDR3 protein: ASSRDRDDEQF

J gene: TRBJ2-2
V gene: TRBV7-8
CDR3 protein: ASSEGQGRGELF

J gene: TRBJ2-1
V gene: TRBV12-3/TRBV12-4
CDR3 protein: ASSPLRTGGYNEQF

J gene: TRBJ1-2
V gene: TRBV7-2
CDR3 protein: ASTRGRGEGYT

J gene: TRBJ2-7
V gene: TRBV6-2/TRBV6-3
CDR3 protein: ASSWGYRGEQY

J gene: TRBJ2-1
V gene: TRBV5-1
CDR3 protein: ASSLAGEPYNEQF

J gene: TRBJ1-4
V gene: TRBV7-9
CDR3 protein: ASSQPPAATNEKLF

J gene: TRBJ2-2
V gene: TRBV29-1
CDR3 protein: SVAPNTGELF

J gene: TRBJ2-2
V gene: TRBV27
CDR3 protein: ASSLRQDAGELF

J gene: TRBJ2-3
V gene: TRBV7-9
CDR3 protein: ASSLPFSGVGDTQY

J gene: TRBJ2-1
V gene: TRBV29-1
CDR3 protein: SVEPRSGRSYNEQF

J gene: TRBJ1-2
V gene: TRBV4-2
CDR3 protein: ASSHPRGQSYT

J gene: TRBJ2-2
V gene: TRBV25-1
CDR3 protein: ASSESPGTGPTGELF

J gene: TRBJ1-5
V gene: TRBV30
CDR3 protein: AWSPSGGGQPQH

J gene: TRBJ2-3
V gene: TRBV29-1
CDR3 protein: SVETSGSSDTQY

J gene: TRBJ2-1
V gene: TRBV20-1
CDR3 protein: SARPLAGGPGEQF

J gene: TRBJ2-3
V gene: TRBV12-3/TRBV12-4
CDR3 protein: ASSYRDSSTDTQY

J gene: TRBJ2-7
V gene: TRBV29-1
CDR3 protein: SVASGGAYEQY

J gene: TRBJ2-7
V gene: TRBV30
CDR3 protein: AWSGGLSTYEQY

J gene: TRBJ2-3
V gene: TRBV5-1
CDR3 protein: ASSPNPTGGADTQY

J gene: TRBJ2-1
V gene: TRBV6-6
CDR3 protein: ASSYAYNEQF

J gene: TRBJ2-4
V gene: TRBV24-1
CDR3 protein: ATSDATGPKNIQY

J gene: TRBJ2-5
V gene: TRBV5-4
CDR3 protein: ASSSRTRQETQY

J gene: TRBJ2-7
V gene: TRBV11-2
CDR3 protein: ASSPGGARYEQY

J gene: TRBJ2-3
V gene: TRBV27
CDR3 protein: ASSQMGDTDTQY

J gene: TRBJ2-1
V gene: TRBV20-1
CDR3 protein: SATAYNEQF

J gene: TRBJ2-2
V gene: TRBV30
CDR3 protein: AWAGQDTGELF

J gene: TRBJ1-1
V gene: TRBV7-9
CDR3 protein: ASSPSSQAEAF